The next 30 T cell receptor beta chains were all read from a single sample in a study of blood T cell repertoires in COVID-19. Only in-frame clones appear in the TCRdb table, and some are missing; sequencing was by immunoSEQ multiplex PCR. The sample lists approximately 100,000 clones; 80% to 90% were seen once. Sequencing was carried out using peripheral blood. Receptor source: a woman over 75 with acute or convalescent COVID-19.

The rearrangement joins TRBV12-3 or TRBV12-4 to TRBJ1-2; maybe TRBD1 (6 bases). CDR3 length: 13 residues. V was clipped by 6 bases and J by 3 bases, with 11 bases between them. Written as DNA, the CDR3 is TGTGCCAGCAGGACAGGTCGTCACTATGGCTACACCTTC. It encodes CASRTGRHYGYTF.

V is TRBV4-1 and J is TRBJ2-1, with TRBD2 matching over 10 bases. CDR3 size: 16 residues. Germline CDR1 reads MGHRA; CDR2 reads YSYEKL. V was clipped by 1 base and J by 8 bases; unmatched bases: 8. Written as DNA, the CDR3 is TGCGCCAGCAGCCAAGTAAGGTTAGCGGGGGGACATGAGCAGTTCTTC. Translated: CASSQVRLAGGHEQFF.

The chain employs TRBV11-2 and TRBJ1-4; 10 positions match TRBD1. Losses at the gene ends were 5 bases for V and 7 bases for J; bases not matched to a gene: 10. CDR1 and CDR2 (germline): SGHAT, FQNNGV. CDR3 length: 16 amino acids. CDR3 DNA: TGTGCCAGCAGCGCAGCCACCGGGACAGGGGTTGAAAAACTGTTTTTT. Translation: CASSAATGTGVEKLFF.

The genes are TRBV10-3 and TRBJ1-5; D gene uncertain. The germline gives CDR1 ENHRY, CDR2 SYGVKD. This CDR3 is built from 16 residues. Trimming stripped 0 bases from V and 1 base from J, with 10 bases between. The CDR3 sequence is CAISESIFASNQPQHF. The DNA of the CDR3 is TGTGCCATCAGTGAGTCGATTTTCGCGAGCAATCAGCCCCAGCATTTT.

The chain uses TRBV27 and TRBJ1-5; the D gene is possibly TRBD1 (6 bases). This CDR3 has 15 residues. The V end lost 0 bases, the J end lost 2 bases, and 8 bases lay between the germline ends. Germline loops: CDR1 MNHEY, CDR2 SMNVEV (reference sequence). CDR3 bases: TGTGCCAGCAGTTTATCGGCAGGGGGCAATCAGCCCCAGCATTTT. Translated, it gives CASSLSAGGNQPQHF.

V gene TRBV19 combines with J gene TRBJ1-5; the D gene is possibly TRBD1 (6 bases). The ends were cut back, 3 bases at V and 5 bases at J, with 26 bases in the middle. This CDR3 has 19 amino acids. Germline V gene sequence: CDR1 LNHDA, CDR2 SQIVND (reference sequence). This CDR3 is CASSILGVGGGEKDQPQHF. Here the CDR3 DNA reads TGTGCCAGTAGTATTCTCGGCGTAGGGGGTGGGGAGAAAGATCAGCCCCAGCATTTT.

The CDR3 sequence: CASSPSTVQETQYF. CDR3 DNA: TGTGCCAGCTCACCATCTACGGTCCAAGAGACCCAGTACTTC. The chain carries TRBV18 and TRBJ2-5; no definite D call. The V gene lost 2 bases and the J gene lost 1 base, with 8 bases spanning the gap. Per the germline V gene, CDR1 is KGHSH and CDR2 is LQKENI. The CDR3 length is 14 residues.

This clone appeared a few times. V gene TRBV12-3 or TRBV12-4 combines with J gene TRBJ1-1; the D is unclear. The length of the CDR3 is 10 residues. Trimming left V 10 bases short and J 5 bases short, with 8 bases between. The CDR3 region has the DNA TGTGCCATCACCAGGACTGAAGCTTTCTTT. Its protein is CAITRTEAFF.

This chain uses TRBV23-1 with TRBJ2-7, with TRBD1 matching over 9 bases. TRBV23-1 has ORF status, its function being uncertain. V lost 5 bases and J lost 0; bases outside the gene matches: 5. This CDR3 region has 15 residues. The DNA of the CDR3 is TGCGCCAGCAGTTGGGACAGGGACCTCTCCTACGAGCAGTACTTC. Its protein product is CASSWDRDLSYEQYF.

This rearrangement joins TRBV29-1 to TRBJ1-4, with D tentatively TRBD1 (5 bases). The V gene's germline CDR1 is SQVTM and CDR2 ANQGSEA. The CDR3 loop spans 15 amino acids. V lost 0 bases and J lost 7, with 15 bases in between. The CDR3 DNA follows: TGCAGCGTTGAAGATCCGAGGCAGGGCGGTGAAAAACTGTTTTTT. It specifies CSVEDPRQGGEKLFF.

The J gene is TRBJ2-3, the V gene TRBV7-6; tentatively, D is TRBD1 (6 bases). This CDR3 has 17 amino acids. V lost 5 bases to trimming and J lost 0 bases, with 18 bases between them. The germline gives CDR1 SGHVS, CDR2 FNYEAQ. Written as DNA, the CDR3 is TGTGCCAGCAGCAACCGTGGGACAAGGACTAGCACAGATACGCAGTATTTT. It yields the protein CASSNRGTRTSTDTQYF.

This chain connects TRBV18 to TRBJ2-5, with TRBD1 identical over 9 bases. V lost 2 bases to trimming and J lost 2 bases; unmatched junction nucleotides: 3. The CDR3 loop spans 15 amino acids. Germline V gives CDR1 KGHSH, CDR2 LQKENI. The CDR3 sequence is CASSPGTGQQETQYF. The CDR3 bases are TGTGCCAGCTCACCAGGGACAGGGCAACAAGAGACCCAGTACTTC.

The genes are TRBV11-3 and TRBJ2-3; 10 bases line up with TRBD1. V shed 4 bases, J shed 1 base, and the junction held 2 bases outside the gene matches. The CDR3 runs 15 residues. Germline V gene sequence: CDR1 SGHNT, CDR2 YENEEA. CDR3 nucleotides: TGTGCCAGCAGCTGGGGACAGGGGCGCACAGATACGCAGTATTTT. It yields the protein CASSWGQGRTDTQYF.

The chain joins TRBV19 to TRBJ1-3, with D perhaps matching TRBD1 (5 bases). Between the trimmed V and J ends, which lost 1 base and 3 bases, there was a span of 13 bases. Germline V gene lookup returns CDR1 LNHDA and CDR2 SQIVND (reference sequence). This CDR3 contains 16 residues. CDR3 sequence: CASSIASGGGGNTIYF. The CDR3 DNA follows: TGTGCCAGTAGTATAGCCTCCGGGGGAGGTGGAAACACCATATATTTT.

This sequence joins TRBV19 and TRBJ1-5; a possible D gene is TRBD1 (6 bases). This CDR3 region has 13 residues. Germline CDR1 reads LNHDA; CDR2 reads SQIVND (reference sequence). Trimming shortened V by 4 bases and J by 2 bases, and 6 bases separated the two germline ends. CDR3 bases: TGTGCCAGTAGTAACAGGGGCAATCAGCCCCAGCATTTT. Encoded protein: CASSNRGNQPQHF.

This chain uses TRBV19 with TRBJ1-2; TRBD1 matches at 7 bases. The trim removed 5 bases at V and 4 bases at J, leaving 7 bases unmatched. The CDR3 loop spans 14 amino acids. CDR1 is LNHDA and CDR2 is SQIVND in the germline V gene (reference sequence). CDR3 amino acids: CASSSRQGGYGYTF. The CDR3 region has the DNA TGTGCCAGTAGTTCGAGACAGGGAGGCTATGGCTACACCTTC.

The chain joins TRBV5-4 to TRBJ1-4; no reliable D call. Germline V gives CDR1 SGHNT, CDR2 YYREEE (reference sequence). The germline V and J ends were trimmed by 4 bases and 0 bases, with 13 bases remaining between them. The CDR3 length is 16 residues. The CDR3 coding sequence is TGTGCCAGCAGCGTGGGAGGCTTCCCAACTAATGAAAAACTGTTTTTT. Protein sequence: CASSVGGFPTNEKLFF.

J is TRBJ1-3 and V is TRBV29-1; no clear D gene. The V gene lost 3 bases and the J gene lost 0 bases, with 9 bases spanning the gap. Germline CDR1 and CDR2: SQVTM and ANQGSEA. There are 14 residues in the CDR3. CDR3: CSVDGLISGNTIYF. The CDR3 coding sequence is TGCAGCGTTGATGGCTTGATCTCTGGAAACACCATATATTTT.

In nucleotides, the CDR3 is TGCGCCAGCAGCCAAGACGGGGACAAAGATCAGCCCCAGCATTTT. The encoded protein is CASSQDGDKDQPQHF. V is TRBV4-3 and J is TRBJ1-5; possibly TRBD1 for D (6 bases). Germline lookup yields CDR1 LGHNA and CDR2 YSLEER. The CDR3 is made up of 15 amino acids. Trimming took 0 bases from V and 5 from J, leaving 11 bases between them.

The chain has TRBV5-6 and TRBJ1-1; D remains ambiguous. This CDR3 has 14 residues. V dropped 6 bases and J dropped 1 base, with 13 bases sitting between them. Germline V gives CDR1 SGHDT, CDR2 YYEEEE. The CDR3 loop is CASNLPGGNTEAFF. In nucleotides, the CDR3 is TGTGCCAGCAATCTACCGGGTGGGAACACTGAAGCTTTCTTT.

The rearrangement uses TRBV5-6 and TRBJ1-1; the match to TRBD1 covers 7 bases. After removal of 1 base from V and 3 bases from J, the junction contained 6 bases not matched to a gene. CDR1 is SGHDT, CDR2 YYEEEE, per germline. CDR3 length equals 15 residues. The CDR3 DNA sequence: TGTGCCAGCAGCTTGAAGGGGGCCGGCGACACTGAAGCTTTCTTT. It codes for CASSLKGAGDTEAFF.

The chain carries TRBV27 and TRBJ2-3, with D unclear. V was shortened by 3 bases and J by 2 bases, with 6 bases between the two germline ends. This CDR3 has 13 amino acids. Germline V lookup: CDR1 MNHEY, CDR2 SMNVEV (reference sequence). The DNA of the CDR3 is TGTGCCAGCAGTTTTGTCTACACAGATACGCAGTATTTT. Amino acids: CASSFVYTDTQYF.

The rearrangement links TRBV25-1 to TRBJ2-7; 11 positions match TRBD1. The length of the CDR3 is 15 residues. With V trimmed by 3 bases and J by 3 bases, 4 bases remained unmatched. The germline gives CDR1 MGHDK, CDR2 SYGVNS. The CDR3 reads CASSDTGTGGYEQYF. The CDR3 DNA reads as TGTGCCAGCAGTGACACCGGGACAGGGGGCTACGAGCAGTACTTC.

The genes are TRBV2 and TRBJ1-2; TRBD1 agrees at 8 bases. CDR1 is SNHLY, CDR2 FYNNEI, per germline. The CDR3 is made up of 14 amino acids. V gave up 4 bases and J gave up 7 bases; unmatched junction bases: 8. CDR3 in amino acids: CASSGQGAVGGYTF. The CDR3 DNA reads TGTGCCAGCAGTGGGCAGGGGGCGGTTGGTGGCTACACCTTC.

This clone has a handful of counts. In DNA form, the CDR3 reads TGCGCCAGCAGCTTGTCGGCGGGGGGGTTCTACAATGAGCAGTTCTTC. Translating gives CASSLSAGGFYNEQFF. The chain has TRBV5-1 and TRBJ2-1; 9 bases are a match to TRBD2. CDR3 length: 16 amino acids. The J segment lost 3 bases and the V segment lost 1 base, leaving 5 bases of the junction unmatched. The germline V gene encodes CDR1 SGHRS and CDR2 YFSETQ.

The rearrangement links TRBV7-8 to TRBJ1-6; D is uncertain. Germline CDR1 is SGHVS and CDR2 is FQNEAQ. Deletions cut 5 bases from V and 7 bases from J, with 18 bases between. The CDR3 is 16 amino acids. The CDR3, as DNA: TGTGCCAGCAGCCCACGGGAGGGCAGATCGAATTCACCCCTCCACTTT. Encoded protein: CASSPREGRSNSPLHF.

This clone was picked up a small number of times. CDR3 region: CASSIGQDNSPLHF. CDR3 coding DNA: TGTGCCAGTAGTATAGGACAAGATAATTCACCCCTCCACTTT. J is TRBJ1-6 and V is TRBV19, with D uncertain. The CDR3 consists of 14 residues. CDR1 and CDR2 from the germline V gene are LNHDA and SQIVND (reference sequence). Trimming took 1 base from V and 5 from J, leaving 6 bases between them.

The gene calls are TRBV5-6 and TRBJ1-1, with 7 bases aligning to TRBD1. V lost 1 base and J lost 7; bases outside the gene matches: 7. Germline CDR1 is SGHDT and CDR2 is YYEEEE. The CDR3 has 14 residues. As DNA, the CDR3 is TGTGCCAGCAGCTTGAGAGGGGGCGCCCGTGAAGCTTTCTTT. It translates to CASSLRGGAREAFF.

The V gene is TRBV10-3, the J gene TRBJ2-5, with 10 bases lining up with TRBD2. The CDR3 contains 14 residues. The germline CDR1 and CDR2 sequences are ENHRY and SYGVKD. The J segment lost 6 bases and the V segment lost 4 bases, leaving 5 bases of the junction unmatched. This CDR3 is CAISATSGEQTQYF. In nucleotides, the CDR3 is TGTGCCATCAGTGCCACTAGCGGGGAACAGACCCAGTACTTC.

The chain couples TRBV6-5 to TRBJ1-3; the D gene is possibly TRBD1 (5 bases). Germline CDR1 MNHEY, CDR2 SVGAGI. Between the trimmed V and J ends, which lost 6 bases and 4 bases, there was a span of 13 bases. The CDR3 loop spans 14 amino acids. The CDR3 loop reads CASSGRVGGNTIYF. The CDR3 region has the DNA TGTGCCAGCAGCGGCAGGGTGGGGGGAAACACCATATATTTT.